These 7 T cell receptor beta chains originate from one sample sequenced in a study of OX40 agonist ivuxolimab in advanced cancers. Only in-frame clones appear in the TCRdb table, and some are missing; sequencing was by immunoSEQ multiplex PCR. The sample contains 55,000 to 75,000 clones, about 85% of which appear only once. Source: CD4+ or CD8+ T cells sorted from blood, taken in a trial of the OX40 agonist ivuxolimab. These receptors all stem from an adult with an advanced solid tumor such as melanoma, head and neck, liver or kidney cancer.

This clone was detected only once. The CDR3 DNA is TGTGCCATCAGTGAGTCGAAGGTCGGACAGTACTTC. This codes for CAISESKVGQYF. The chain couples TRBV10-3 to TRBJ2-4; the D is unclear. The CDR3 consists of 12 residues. Trimming removed 0 bases from V and 13 bases from J, with 10 bases in between. Germline CDR1 reads ENHRY; CDR2 reads SYGVKD.

The CDR3 loop is CSVRQGQGYTF. DNA for the CDR3: TGCAGCGTTCGACAGGGGCAAGGCTACACCTTC. The chain is built from TRBV29-1 and TRBJ1-2; TRBD1 matches at 8 bases. Germline V gene data show CDR1 as SQVTM and CDR2 as ANQGSEA. The trim removed 5 bases at V and 8 bases at J, leaving 4 bases unmatched. This CDR3 is built from 11 residues.

This chain joins TRBV9 and TRBJ2-2, with 12 bases matching TRBD1. This CDR3 is built from 17 residues. Trimming at V came to 0 bases and at J to 4 bases, leaving 4 bases not matched to a gene. The V gene's germline CDR1 is SGDLS and CDR2 YYNGEE. The CDR3 nucleotides read TGTGCCAGCAGCGTAGGCGGGACAGGGGGCTTCACCGGGGAGCTGTTTTTT. It translates to CASSVGGTGGFTGELFF.

On this clone itself: The same CDR3 also results from other DNA sequences found in this sample. The V and J genes are TRBV11-2 and TRBJ2-1; 13 bases map to TRBD2. V shed 8 bases and J 0 bases; nucleotides not matched to a gene: 1. CDR1 SGHAT and CDR2 FQNNGV come from the germline V gene. This CDR3 spans 15 amino acids. The CDR3 protein is CASRLAGGSYNEQFF. In nucleotides, the CDR3 is TGTGCCAGCCGACTAGCGGGGGGCTCCTACAATGAGCAGTTCTTC.

The V and J genes are TRBV5-1 and TRBJ2-3; 7 nucleotides agree with TRBD2. The CDR3 covers 13 residues. V trimming: 6 bases; J trimming: 3 bases; junction bases outside the gene matches: 4. Germline V gene data show CDR1 as SGHRS and CDR2 as YFSETQ. The CDR3 DNA is TGCGCCAGCAAAATGGGGGGGACAGATACGCAGTATTTT. Its protein product is CASKMGGTDTQYF.

This chain uses TRBV18 with TRBJ1-2; D is undetermined. This CDR3 spans 14 amino acids. The germline V gene encodes CDR1 KGHSH and CDR2 LQKENI. Trimming pared 3 bases from V and 3 bases from J, leaving 11 bases between. The CDR3 loop reads CASSPPAGDYGYTF. In DNA, the CDR3 is TGTGCCAGCTCACCCCCGGCAGGCGACTATGGCTACACCTTC.

The chain recombines TRBV18 with TRBJ2-7; D gene unclear. V was pared by 0 bases and J by 6 bases, with 6 bases between. Looked up from germline, CDR1 is KGHSH and CDR2 is LQKENI. The CDR3 runs 12 residues. CDR3 DNA: TGTGCCAGCTCACCACCGCTTGGCGAGCAGTACTTC. Amino acid sequence: CASSPPLGEQYF. The full variable domain, completed using reference TRBV18 and TRBJ2-7, is NAGVMQNPRHLVRRRGQEARLRCSPMKGHSHVYWYRQLPEEGLKFMVYLQKENIIDESGMPKERFSAEFPKEGPSILRIQQVVRGDSAAYFCASSPPLGEQYFGPGTRLTVT.